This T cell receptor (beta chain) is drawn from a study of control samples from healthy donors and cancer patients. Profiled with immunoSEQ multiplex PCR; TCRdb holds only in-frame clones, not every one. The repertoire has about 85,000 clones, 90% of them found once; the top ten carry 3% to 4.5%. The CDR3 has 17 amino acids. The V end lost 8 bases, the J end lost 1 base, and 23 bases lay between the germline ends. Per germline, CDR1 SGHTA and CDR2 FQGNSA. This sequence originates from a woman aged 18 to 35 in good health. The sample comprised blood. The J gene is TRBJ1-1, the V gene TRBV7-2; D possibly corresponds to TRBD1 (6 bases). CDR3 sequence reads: CASEPSSGAGANTEAFF. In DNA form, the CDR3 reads TGTGCCAGCGAACCTTCATCGGGGGCAGGGGCGAACACTGAAGCTTTCTTT. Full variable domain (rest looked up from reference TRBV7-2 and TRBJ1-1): GAGVSQSPSNKVTEKGKDVELRCDPISGHTALYWYRQSLGQGLEFLIYFQGNSAPDKSGLPSDRFSAERTGGSVSTLTIQRTQQEDSAVYLCASEPSSGAGANTEAFFGQGTRLTVV.